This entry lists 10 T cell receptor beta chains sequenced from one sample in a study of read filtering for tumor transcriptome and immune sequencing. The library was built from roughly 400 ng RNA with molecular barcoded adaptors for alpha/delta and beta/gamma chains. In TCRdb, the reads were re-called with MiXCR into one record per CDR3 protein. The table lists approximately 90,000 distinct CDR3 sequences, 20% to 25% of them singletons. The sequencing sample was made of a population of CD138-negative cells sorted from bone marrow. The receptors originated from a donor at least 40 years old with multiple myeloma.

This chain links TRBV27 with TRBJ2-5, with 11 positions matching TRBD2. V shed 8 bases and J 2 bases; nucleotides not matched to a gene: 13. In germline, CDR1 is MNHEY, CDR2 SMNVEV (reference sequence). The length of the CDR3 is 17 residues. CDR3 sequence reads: CASSTSGGLDPQETQYF. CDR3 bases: TGTGCCAGCTCCACTAGCGGGGGCCTCGACCCTCAAGAGACCCAGTACTTC.

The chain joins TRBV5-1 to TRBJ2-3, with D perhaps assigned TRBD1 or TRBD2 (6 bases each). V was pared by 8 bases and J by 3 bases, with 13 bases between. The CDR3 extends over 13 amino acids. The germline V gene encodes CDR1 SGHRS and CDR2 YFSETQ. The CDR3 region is CASSRGTTDTQYF. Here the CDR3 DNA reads TGCGCCAGTTCCCGCGGGACAACAGATACGCAGTATTTT.

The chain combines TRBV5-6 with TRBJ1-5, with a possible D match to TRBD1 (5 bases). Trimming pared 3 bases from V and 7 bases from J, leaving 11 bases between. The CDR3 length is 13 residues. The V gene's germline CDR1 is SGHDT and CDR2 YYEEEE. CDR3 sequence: CASSSWGDQPQHF. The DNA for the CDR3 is TGTGCCAGCAGCTCGTGGGGGGACCAGCCCCAGCATTTT.

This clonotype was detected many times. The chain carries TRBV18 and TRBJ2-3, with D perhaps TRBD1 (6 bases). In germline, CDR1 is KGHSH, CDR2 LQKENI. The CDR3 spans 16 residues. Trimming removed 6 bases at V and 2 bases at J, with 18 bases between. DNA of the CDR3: TGTGCCAGCTCTCAAACCGGGACATACCTCACAGATACGCAGTATTTT. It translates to CASSQTGTYLTDTQYF. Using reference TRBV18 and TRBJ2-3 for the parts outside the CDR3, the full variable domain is NAGVMQNPRHLVRRRGQEARLRCSPMKGHSHVYWYRQLPEEGLKFMVYLQKENIIDESGMPKERFSAEFPKEGPSILRIQQVVRGDSAAYFCASSQTGTYLTDTQYFGPGTRLTVL.

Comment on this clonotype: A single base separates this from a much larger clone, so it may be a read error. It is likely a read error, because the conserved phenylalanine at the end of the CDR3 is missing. The chain's CDR3 is CAISDHNTGELFL. The CDR3 bases are TGTGCCATCAGTGATCACAACACCGGGGAGCTGTTTTTA. The V gene is TRBV10-3, the J gene TRBJ2-2, with D unclear. The CDR3 has 13 amino acids. Germline V lookup: CDR1 ENHRY, CDR2 SYGVKD. V lost 3 bases and J 2 bases, leaving 4 bases between the germline ends.

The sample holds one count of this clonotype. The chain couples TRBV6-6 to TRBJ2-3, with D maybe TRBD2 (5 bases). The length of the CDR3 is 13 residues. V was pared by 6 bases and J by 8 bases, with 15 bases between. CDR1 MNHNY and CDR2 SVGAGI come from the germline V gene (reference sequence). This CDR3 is CASRTGAAGTQYF. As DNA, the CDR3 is TGTGCCAGCAGAACCGGCGCCGCGGGTACGCAGTATTTT.

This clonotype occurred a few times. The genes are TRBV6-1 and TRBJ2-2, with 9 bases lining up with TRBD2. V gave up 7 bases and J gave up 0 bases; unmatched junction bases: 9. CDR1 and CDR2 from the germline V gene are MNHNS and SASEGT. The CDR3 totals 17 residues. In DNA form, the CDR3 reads TGTGCCAGCACCCGAGCTGCGGGGGGGGCGAACACCGGGGAGCTGTTTTTT. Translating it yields CASTRAAGGANTGELFF.

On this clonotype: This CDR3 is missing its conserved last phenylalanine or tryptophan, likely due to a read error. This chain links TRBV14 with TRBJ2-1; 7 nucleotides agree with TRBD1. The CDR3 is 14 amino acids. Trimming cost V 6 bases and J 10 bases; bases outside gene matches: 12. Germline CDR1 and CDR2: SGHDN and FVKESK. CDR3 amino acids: CASRGQGVDTEQFS. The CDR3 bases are TGTGCCAGCAGAGGTCAGGGGGTGGATACGGAGCAGTTCTCC.

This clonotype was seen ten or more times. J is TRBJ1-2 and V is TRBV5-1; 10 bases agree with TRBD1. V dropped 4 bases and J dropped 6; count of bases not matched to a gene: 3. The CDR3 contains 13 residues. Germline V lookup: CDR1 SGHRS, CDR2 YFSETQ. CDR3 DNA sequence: TGCGCCAGCAGCGTGGGACAGGGGAATGGCTACACCTTC. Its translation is CASSVGQGNGYTF.

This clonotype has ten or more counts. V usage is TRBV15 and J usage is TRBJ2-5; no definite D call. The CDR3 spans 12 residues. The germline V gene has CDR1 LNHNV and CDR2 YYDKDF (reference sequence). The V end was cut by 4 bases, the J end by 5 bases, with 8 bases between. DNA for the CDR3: TGTGCCACCAGCACAAATAGGGAGACCCAGTACTTC. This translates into CATSTNRETQYF.